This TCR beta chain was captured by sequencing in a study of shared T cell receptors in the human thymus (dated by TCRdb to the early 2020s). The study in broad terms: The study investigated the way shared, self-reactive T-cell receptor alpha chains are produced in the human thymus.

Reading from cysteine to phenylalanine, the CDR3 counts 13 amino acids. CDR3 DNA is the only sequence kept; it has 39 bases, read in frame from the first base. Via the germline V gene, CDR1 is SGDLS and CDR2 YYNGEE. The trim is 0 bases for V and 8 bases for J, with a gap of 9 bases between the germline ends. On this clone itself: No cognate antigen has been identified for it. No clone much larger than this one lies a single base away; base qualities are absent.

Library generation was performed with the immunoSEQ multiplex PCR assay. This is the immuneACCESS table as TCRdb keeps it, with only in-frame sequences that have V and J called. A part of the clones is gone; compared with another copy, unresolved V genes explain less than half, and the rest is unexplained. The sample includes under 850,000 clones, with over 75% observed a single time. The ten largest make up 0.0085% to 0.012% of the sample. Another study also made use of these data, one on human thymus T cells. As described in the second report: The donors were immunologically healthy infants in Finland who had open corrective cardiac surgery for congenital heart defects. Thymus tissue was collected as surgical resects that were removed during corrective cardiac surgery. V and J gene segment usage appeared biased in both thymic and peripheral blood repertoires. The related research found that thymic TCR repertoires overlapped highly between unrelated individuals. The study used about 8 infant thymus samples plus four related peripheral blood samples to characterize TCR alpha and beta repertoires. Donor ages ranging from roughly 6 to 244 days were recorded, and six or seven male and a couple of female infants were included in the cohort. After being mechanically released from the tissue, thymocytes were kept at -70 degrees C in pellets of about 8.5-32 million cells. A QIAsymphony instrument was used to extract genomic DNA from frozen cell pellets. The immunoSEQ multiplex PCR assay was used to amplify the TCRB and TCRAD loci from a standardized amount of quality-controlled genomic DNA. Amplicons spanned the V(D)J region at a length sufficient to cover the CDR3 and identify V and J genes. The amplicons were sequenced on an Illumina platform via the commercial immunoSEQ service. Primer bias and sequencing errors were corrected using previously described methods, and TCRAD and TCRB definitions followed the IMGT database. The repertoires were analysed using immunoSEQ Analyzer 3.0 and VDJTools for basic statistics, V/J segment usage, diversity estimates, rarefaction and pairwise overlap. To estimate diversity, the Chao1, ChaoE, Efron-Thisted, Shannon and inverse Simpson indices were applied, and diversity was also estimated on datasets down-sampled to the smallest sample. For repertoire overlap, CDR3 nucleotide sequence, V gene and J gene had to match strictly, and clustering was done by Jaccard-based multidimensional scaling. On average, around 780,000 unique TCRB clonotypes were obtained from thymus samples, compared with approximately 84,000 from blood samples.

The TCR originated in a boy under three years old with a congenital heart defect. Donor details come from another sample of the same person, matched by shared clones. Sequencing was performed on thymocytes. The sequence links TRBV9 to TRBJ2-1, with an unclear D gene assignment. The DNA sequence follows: TGTGCCAGCAGCGTAGAGAATAGTGATGAGCAGTTCTTC. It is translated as CASSVENSDEQFF.